This T cell receptor beta chain was retrieved from a study of OX40 agonist ivuxolimab in advanced cancers. Findings and caveats of the study: CD8+ T cells showed, on average, more clonal expansion than CD4+ cells.

The germline gives CDR1 LNHDA, CDR2 SQIVND (reference sequence). V lost 6 bases to trimming and J lost 5 bases, with 18 bases between them. The CDR3 spans 15 residues. This clone was seen many times. Its antigen is undetermined. Sequenced by immunoSEQ multiplex PCR; TCRdb stores in-frame clones only, minus some. The sample gives 55,000 to 85,000 clones, roughly 89% of which show up once; over 2.5% is in the top ten. Patients were ruled out by autoimmune disease history or systemic immunosuppression. The sample here was CD4+ or CD8+ T cells sorted from blood, taken in a trial of the OX40 agonist ivuxolimab. The chain is built from TRBV19 and TRBJ2-3; D may be TRBD1 (6 bases). This TCR was recovered from an adult with an advanced solid tumor such as melanoma, head and neck, liver or kidney cancer. DNA of the CDR3: TGTGCCAGTAGAGACCGGGACAAAGCAGAAGATACGCAGTATTTT. As protein: CASRDRDKAEDTQYF.